What follows describes a single T cell receptor beta chain. Antigen unknown. The data were obtained in a study of post-analysis software for immune sequencing data. Unique molecular identifiers were built into the TCR beta cDNA libraries. TCRdb re-called the PCR reads with MiXCR, one entry per CDR3 protein. The sample records about 500,000 distinct CDR3 sequences, under 55% being singletons. Study-wide results and caveats: When patients were compared with controls, five TRBV segments were more frequent, TRBV5-6, TRBV5-1 and TRBV20-1 among them.

This CDR3 has 16 amino acids. Germline CDR1 is LGHDT and CDR2 is YNNKEL (reference sequence). The sample comprised blood. The rearrangement links TRBV3-1 to TRBJ2-1, with TRBD2 identical over 11 bases. The J call is in doubt because the DNA end fits TRBJ2-7 better. This clonotype was obtained from a girl aged 10 to 17 with multiple sclerosis. This CDR3 reads CASSQPGLAVLDEQYF. In DNA form, the CDR3 reads TGTGCCAGCAGCCAACCGGGACTAGCGGTCTTGGATGAGCAGTACTTC.